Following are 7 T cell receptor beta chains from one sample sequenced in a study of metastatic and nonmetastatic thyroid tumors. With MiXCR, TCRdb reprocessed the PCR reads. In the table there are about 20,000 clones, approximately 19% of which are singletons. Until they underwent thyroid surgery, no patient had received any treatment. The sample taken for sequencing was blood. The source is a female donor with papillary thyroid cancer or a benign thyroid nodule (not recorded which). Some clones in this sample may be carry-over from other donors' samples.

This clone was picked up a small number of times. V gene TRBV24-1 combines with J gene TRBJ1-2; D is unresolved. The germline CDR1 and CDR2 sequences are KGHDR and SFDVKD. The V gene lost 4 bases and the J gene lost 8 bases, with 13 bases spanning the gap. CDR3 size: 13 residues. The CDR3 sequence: CATSEAGPGGYTF. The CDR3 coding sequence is TGTGCCACCAGTGAGGCGGGCCCGGGGGGCTACACCTTC.

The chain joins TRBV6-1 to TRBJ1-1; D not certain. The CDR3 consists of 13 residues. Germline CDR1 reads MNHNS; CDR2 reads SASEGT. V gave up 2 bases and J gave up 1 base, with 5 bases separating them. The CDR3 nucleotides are TGTGCCAGCAGTGAATACTGGAACACTGAAGCTTTCTTT. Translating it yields CASSEYWNTEAFF.

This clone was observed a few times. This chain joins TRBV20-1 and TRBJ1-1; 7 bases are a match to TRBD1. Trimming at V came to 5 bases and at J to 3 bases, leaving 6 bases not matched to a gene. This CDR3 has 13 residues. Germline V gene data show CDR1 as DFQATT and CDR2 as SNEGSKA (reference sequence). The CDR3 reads CSASTGMHTEAFF. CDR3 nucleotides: TGCAGTGCTTCGACAGGGATGCACACTGAAGCTTTCTTT.

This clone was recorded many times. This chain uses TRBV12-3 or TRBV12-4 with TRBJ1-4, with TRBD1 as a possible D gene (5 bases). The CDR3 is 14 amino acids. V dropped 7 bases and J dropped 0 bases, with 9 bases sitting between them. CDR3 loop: CASTLTATNEKLFF. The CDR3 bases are TGTGCCAGCACCTTGACAGCAACTAATGAAAAACTGTTTTTT.

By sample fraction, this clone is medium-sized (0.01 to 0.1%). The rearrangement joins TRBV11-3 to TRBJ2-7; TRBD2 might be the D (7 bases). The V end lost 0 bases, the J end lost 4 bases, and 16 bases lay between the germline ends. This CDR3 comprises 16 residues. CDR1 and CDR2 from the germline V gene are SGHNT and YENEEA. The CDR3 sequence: CASSLESGGGDYEQYF. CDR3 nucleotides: TGTGCCAGCAGCTTAGAGTCGGGGGGCGGGGATTACGAGCAGTACTTC.

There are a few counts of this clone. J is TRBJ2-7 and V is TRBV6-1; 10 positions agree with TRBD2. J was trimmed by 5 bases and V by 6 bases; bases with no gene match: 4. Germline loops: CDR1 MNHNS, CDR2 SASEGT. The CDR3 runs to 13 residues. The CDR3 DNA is TGTGCCAGCAGACCTAGCGGGAGCAACGAGCAGTACTTC. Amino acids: CASRPSGSNEQYF.

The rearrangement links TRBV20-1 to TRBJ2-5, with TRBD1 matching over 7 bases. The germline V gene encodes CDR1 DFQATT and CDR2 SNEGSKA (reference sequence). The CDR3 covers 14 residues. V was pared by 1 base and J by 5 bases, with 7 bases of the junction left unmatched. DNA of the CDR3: TGCAGTGCTAGAGCCGGGACAGCGAGGGAGACCCAGTACTTC. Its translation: CSARAGTARETQYF.